Sequencing of this T cell receptor beta chain was carried out in a study of identical twins. Study-wide results and caveats: Less excess twin sharing appeared in beta out-of-frame sequences. Cord blood beta clonotypes that were abundant carried fewer insertions, and memory repertoires showed no such trend.

MiXCR was run by TCRdb on the 5' RACE reads, yielding one entry per CDR3 protein. The sample lists about 240,000 distinct CDR3 sequences; under 12% were seen once. With 5 bases clipped from V and 4 bases from J, the junction kept 3 bases outside the gene matches. This CDR3 region has 15 residues. The germline V gene has CDR1 SGHTA and CDR2 FQGNSA. This clonotype was seen many times. Its specificity is not known. The chain uses TRBV7-2 and TRBJ2-1; the match to TRBD2 covers 12 bases. This TCR was sampled from a man between 50 and 59 years old in good health. Input material: memory T cells sorted from blood. The CDR3 region has the DNA TGTGCCAGCAGCCTACTAGCGGGGGGTTACAATGAGCAGTTCTTC. Amino acid sequence: CASSLLAGGYNEQFF.